This T cell receptor (beta chain) derives from a study of blood T cell repertoires in COVID-19. Seattle enrolled patients during active infection and tracked them longitudinally. Germline CDR1 and CDR2: SGDLS and YYNGEE. CDR3 length: 17 residues. V lost 1 base, J lost 0 bases, and 14 bases lay in between. Source study methods: From reference gene primer amplification, estimates of nucleated cell counts were derived. Method: immunoSEQ multiplex PCR; TCRdb's copy keeps in-frame clones and lacks some. The V and J calls and clone size were taken over from that table, and D and trimming were inferred from the DNA. The profile shows a few hundred thousand clones, roughly 90% of them singletons.

The genes are TRBV9 and TRBJ1-3; D unclear. This sequence originates from a woman in her thirties or forties with COVID-19, enrolled during active disease. Sequenced input: peripheral blood. DNA for the CDR3: TGTGCCAGCAGCGTACTTGGGGAGGTTTTCTCTGGAAACACCATATATTTT. This translates into CASSVLGEVFSGNTIYF. Variable domain in full (rest from reference TRBV9 and TRBJ1-3): DSGVTQTPKHLITATGQRVTLRCSPRSGDLSVYWYQQSLDQGLQFLIQYYNGEERAKGNILERFSAQQFPDLHSELNLSSLELGDSALYFCASSVLGEVFSGNTIYFGEGSWLTVV.